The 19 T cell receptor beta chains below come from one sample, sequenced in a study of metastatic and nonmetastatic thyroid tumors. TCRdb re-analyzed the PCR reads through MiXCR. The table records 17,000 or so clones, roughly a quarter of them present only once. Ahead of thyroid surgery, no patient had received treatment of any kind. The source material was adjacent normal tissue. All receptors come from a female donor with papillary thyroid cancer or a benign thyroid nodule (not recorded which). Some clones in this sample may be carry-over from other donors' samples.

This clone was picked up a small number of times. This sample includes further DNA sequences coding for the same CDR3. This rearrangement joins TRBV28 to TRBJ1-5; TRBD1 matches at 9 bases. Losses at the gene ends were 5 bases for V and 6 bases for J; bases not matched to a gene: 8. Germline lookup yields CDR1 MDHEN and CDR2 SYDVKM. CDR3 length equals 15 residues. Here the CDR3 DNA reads TGTGCCAGCAGTATACAGGGGGCAATCCCTCAGCCCCAGCATTTT. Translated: CASSIQGAIPQPQHF.

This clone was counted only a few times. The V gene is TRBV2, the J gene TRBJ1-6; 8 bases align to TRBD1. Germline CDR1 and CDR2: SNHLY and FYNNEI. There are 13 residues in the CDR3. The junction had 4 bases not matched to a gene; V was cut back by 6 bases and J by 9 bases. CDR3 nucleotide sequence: TGTGCCAGCAGCACAGGGGGTTCTTCACCCCTCCACTTT. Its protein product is CASSTGGSSPLHF.

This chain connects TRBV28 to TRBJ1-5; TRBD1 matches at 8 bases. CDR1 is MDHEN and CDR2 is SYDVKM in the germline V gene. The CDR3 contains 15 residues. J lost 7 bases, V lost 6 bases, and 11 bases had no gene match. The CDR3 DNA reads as TGTGCCAGCAGAAGTTTGACAGGGGAGTTCCAGCCCCAGCATTTT. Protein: CASRSLTGEFQPQHF.

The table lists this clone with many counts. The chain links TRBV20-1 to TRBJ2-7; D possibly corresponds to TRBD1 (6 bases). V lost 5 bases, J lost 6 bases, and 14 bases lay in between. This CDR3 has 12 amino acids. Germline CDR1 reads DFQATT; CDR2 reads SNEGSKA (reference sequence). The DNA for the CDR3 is TGCAGTGCTGGGAGAGACAGGCGCGAGCAGTACTTC. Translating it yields CSAGRDRREQYF.

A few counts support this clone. CDR3 in amino acids: CASSFTSLSQGEQYF. CDR3 DNA: TGTGCCAGCAGTTTCACCTCGCTGAGTCAAGGGGAGCAGTACTTC. The chain couples TRBV28 to TRBJ2-7; D uncertain. V lost 3 bases and J 7 bases, leaving 19 bases between the germline ends. Germline V gene data show CDR1 as MDHEN and CDR2 as SYDVKM. CDR3 length equals 15 residues.

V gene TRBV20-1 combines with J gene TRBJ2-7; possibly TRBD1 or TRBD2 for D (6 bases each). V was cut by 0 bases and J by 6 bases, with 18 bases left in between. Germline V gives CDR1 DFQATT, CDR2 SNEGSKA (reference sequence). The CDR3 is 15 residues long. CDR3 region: CSARDPVSGGGEQYF. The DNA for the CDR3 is TGCAGTGCTAGAGATCCGGTGTCCGGGGGCGGCGAGCAGTACTTC.

CDR3 amino acids: CASSSQRQGGQPQHF. CDR3 DNA sequence: TGTGCCAGCAGTTCGCAAAGACAGGGCGGCCAGCCCCAGCATTTT. The chain combines TRBV12-3 or TRBV12-4 with TRBJ1-5, with TRBD1 matching 7 bases. The CDR3 sequence is 15 residues long. With 4 bases clipped from V and 7 bases from J, the junction kept 10 bases outside the gene matches.

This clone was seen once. The CDR3 here is CASSSRTKGSEQFF. For the CDR3, the DNA is TGTGCCAGCAGCTCTAGGACAAAGGGTAGTGAGCAGTTCTTC. The rearrangement links TRBV7-3 to TRBJ2-1; perhaps TRBD1 as D (5 bases). V gave up 4 bases and J gave up 9 bases, with 16 bases separating them. The CDR3 runs 14 residues. The germline gives CDR1 SGHTA, CDR2 FQGTGA.

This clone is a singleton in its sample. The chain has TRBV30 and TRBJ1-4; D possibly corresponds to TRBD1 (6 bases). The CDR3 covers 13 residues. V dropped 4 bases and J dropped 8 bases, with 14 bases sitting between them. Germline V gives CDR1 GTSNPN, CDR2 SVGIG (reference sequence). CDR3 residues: CAWKRGAGEKLFF. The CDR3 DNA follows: TGTGCCTGGAAACGGGGGGCCGGGGAAAAACTGTTTTTT. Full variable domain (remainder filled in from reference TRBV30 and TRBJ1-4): SQTIHQWPATLVQPVGSPLSLECTVEGTSNPNLYWYRQAAGRGLQLLFYSVGIGQISSEVPQNLSASRPQDRQFILSSKKLLLSDSGFYLCAWKRGAGEKLFFGSGTQLSVL.

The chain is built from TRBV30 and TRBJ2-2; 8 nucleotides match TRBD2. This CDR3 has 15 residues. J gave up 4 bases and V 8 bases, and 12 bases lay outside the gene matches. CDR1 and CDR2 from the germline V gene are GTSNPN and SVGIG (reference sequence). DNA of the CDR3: TGTGCCAGCGGGACTAGTGGAAGCATCACCGGGGAGCTGTTTTTT. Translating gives CASGTSGSITGELFF.

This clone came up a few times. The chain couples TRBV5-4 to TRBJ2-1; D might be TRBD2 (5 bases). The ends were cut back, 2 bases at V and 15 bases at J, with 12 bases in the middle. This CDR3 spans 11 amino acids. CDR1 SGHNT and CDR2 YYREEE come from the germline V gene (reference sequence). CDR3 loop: CASSLSGKWFF. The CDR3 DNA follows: TGTGCCAGCAGCTTATCGGGAAAGTGGTTCTTC.

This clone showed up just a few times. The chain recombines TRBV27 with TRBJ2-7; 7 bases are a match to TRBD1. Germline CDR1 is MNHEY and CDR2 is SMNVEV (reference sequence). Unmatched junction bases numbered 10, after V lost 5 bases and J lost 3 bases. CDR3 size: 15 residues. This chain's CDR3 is CASSPRQGLRYEQYF. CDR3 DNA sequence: TGTGCCAGCAGTCCTCGACAGGGTCTTCGCTACGAGCAGTACTTC.

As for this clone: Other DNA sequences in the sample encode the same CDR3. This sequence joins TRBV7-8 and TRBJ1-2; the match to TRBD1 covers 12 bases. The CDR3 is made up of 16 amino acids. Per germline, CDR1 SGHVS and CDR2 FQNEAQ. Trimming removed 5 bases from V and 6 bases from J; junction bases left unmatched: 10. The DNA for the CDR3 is TGTGCCAGCAGCGGGACAGGGGGCGCGCTCCAAAATGGCTACACCTTC. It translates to CASSGTGGALQNGYTF.

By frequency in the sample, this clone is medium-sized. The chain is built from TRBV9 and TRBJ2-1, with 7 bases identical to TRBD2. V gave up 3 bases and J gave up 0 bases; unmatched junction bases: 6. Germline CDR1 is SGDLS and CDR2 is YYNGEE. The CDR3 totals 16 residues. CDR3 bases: TGTGCCAGCAGCGCAGAAGGCGGGAGCTCCTACAATGAGCAGTTCTTC. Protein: CASSAEGGSSYNEQFF.

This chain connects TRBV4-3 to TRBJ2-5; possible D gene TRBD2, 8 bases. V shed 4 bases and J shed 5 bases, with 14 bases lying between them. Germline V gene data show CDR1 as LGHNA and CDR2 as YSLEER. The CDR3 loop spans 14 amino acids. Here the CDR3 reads CASSPGRGPETQYF. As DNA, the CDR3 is TGCGCCAGCAGCCCCGGGAGGGGGCCGGAGACCCAGTACTTC.

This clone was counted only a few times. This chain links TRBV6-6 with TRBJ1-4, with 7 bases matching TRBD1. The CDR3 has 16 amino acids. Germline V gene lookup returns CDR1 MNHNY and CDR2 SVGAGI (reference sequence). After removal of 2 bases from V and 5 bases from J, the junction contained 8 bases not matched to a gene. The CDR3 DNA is TGTGCCAGCAGTTACCGCCCCGGGACAGAGAATGAAAAACTGTTTTTT. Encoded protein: CASSYRPGTENEKLFF.

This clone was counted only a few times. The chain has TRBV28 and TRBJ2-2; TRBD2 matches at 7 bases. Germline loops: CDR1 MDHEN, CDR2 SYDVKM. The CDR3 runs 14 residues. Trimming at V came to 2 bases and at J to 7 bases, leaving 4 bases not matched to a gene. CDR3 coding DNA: TGTGCCAGCAGTTTAAGCGGGGCCGGCGGGGAGCTGTTTTTT. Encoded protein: CASSLSGAGGELFF.

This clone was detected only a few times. The CDR3 loop reads CASSYWETNEQFF. The CDR3 bases are TGTGCCAGCAGTTACTGGGAGACCAATGAGCAGTTCTTC. The chain carries TRBV6-5 and TRBJ2-1; a possible D gene is TRBD2 (5 bases). Germline lookup yields CDR1 MNHEY and CDR2 SVGAGI. The V and J ends lost 1 base and 6 bases respectively, with 7 bases between them. There are 13 residues in the CDR3.

The CDR3 DNA follows: TGTGCCAGCAGCCCCTCGGGCACAGATACGCAGTATTTT. As protein: CASSPSGTDTQYF. The chain joins TRBV11-3 to TRBJ2-3; D not certain. Per the germline V gene, CDR1 is SGHNT and CDR2 is YENEEA. V lost 5 bases to trimming and J lost 1 base, with 7 bases between them. This CDR3 region has 13 residues.